The text below deals with one T cell receptor (beta chain). Unmatched junction bases numbered 8, after V lost 7 bases and J lost 4 bases. The V gene's germline CDR1 is LNHDA and CDR2 SQIVND (reference sequence). CDR3 length equals 15 residues. This entry comes from a study of T cell changes during pregnancy in multiple sclerosis. Some clones are missing from TCRdb's copy, which holds only in-frame ones; the method was immunoSEQ multiplex PCR. Of 70,000 to 95,000 clones listed, 90% to 95% are singletons. This specimen consisted of peripheral blood, obtained in the third trimester of pregnancy. J is TRBJ1-5 and V is TRBV19; the match to TRBD1 covers 9 bases. The clonotype was recovered from a female donor with multiple sclerosis, enrolled in a pregnancy study. The CDR3 sequence: CASNLGTGTNQPQHF. The CDR3, as DNA: TGTGCCAGTAATTTGGGGACAGGGACAAATCAGCCCCAGCATTTT.